The following is a T cell receptor (beta chain) sequence with its context. Its matching antigen is unknown. This sample is drawn from a study of long-term antiretroviral therapy in people with HIV. Study as a whole: A decade or so separates the oldest specimens from the later 2015 immediate-ART recommendation. Notes on the study in general: Increased diversity was seen after ART, yet it remained lower than in transplant donor controls.

This CDR3 is 12 amino acids long. Germline V gene sequence: CDR1 MNHNY, CDR2 SVGAGI (reference sequence). Between the trimmed V and J ends, which lost 5 bases and 2 bases, there was a span of 4 bases. Donors needed at least one pre-ART PBMC sample plus at least two post-ART samples. Samples were assayed with immunoSEQ v3.0 at survey level. A target of 40,000-50,000 T-cell genomes per sample was set for sequencing. Profiled with immunoSEQ multiplex PCR; TCRdb holds only in-frame clones, not every one. The repertoire holds some 35,000 clones, with 94% as singletons. The chain couples TRBV6-6 to TRBJ2-1; D remains unclear. The sequenced sample was unsorted PBMCs, obtained around 5.4 years after starting antiretroviral therapy. The clonotype comes from a woman between 45 and 65 years old with HIV. For the CDR3, the DNA is TGTGCCAGCAGTCGACCCTACAATGAGCAGTTCTTC. Encoded protein: CASSRPYNEQFF.